The entry below gives a single T cell receptor (beta chain) sequence along with its context. Antigen: not known. The J segment lost 6 bases and the V segment lost 5 bases, leaving 5 bases of the junction unmatched. CDR1 is SGHNT and CDR2 is YENEEA in the germline V gene. CDR3 length: 13 amino acids. This record belongs to a study of a mutant IDH1 vaccine in newly diagnosed glioma. Study-level findings and limits: With respect to changes in top peripheral T cell clonotypes, pseudoprogression seemed unrelated.

TCRdb keeps only in-frame clones here, not all; method: immunoSEQ multiplex PCR. This sample has around 15,000 clones, with roughly 79% found just once. Time point given: baseline, week 1 (first vaccination visit). The sample's treatment: pre-vaccination baseline after standard-of-care therapy. The receptor's source is a man in his forties or fifties with glioma. The J gene is TRBJ2-7, the V gene TRBV11-3; 9 nucleotides match TRBD1. This sample comprised PBMCs, obtained from a glioma patient treated with radiotherapy, temozolomide or both. CDR3 DNA sequence: TGTGCCAGCAGCACCAACAGGGGGCTCGAGCAGTACTTC. Its protein product is CASSTNRGLEQYF.